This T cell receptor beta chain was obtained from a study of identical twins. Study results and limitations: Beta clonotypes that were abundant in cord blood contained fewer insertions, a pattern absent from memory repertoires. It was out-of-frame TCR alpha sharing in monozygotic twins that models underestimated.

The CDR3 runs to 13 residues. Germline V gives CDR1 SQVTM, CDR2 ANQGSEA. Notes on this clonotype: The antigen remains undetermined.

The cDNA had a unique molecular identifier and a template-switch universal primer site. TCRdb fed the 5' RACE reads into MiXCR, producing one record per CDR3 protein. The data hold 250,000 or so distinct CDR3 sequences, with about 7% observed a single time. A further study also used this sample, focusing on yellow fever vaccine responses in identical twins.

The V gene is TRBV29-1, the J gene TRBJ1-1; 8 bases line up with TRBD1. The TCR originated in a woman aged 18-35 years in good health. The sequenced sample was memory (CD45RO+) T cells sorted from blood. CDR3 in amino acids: CSIWGTGNTEAFF. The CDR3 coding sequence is TGCAGTATCTGGGGGACAGGGAACACTGAAGCTTTCTTT.